This TCR beta chain was sequenced for a study of cytomegalovirus exposure and HLA in healthy donors. Study-wide points: The study put some 150 TCR beta chains on its list as cytomegalovirus-associated. Most of the TCR beta V segments (in an earlier analysis) were productive either about 87% or about 30% of the time. It was taken for granted in presence/absence analyses that sequencing depth across donors was roughly uniform.

Researchers ran the PCR with 60 Vbeta and 13 Jbeta primers. Clones were sequenced by immunoSEQ multiplex PCR, and TCRdb holds only the in-frame ones, with some missing. The table includes 110,000 or so clones, around 85% detected once. Comment on this clone: Its antigen is not known.

Germline CDR1 reads SGHTA; CDR2 reads FQGNSA. The junction had 11 bases not matched to a gene; V was cut back by 1 base and J by 3 bases. The CDR3 has 18 residues. The chain joins TRBV7-2 to TRBJ1-5, with 8 nucleotides matching TRBD1. Sequencing input: PBMCs. This clonotype was sampled from a young man in good health and CMV-seropositive. The CDR3, as DNA: TGTGCCAGCAGCTTAGAACCCTTTGGGACAGGAGCCAATCAGCCCCAGCATTTT. Its protein is CASSLEPFGTGANQPQHF.